These 21 T cell receptor beta chains came from one sample sequenced in a study of T cells after yellow fever vaccination (dated by TCRdb to between 2018 and 2020). Library generation was performed with 5' RACE. The listed sequencing device is Illumina HiSeq 2500. TCRdb's own reprocessing of the public reads used fastp at Q25 and MiXCR and kept productive beta chains. All rows with the same CDR3 protein become a single entry with the most common DNA and genes. The sample profile shows over 100,000 distinct CDR3 sequences; 7.5% to 9.5% of them were found once. 25% of the sample is taken by the ten largest. The treatment or condition label corresponds to: live attenuated yellow fever vaccine strain. The sample here was CD8+ T cells sorted from PBMCs, taken 45 days after the yellow fever booster vaccination. All receptors come from a young man who received the YFV17D yellow fever vaccine.

This clonotype was counted at least ten times. The chain carries TRBV7-9 and TRBJ2-1; the match to TRBD2 covers 7 bases. Germline V gene sequence: CDR1 SEHNR, CDR2 FQNEAQ (reference sequence). CDR3 size: 13 residues. V dropped 10 bases and J dropped 4; count of bases not matched to a gene: 7. Here the CDR3 reads CAIFGEGYNEQFF. The CDR3 nucleotides read TGTGCCATTTTCGGGGAGGGGTACAATGAGCAGTTCTTC.

The table lists this clonotype with many counts. The rearrangement uses TRBV7-2 and TRBJ2-1; no firm D call. The CDR3 is 13 amino acids. CDR1 is SGHTA and CDR2 is FQGNSA in the germline V gene. V lost 7 bases and J lost 5, with 12 bases in between. CDR3 residues: CASTLPGDNEQFF. CDR3 sequence (DNA): TGTGCCAGCACCCTCCCTGGCGACAATGAGCAGTTCTTC.

This clonotype has a count of ten or more. CDR3 DNA: TGTGCCAGCAGCTCCTCCGGGCGACAGTTCTTC. It codes for CASSSSGRQFF. The chain uses TRBV5-4 and TRBJ2-1; D unresolved. V lost 3 bases to trimming and J lost 13 bases, with 11 bases between them. CDR3 length: 11 residues. Germline V CDR1 and CDR2: SGHNT, YYREEE (reference sequence). Looking up the rest from reference TRBV5-4 and TRBJ2-1 gives the full variable domain: ETGVTQSPTHLIKTRGQQVTLRCSSQSGHNTVSWYQQALGQGPQFIFQYYREEENGRGNFPPRFSGLQFPNYSSELNVNALELDDSALYLCASSSSGRQFFGPGTRLTVL.

This clonotype showed up many times. The chain carries TRBV5-1 and TRBJ2-6, with TRBD1 matching 7 bases. V dropped 4 bases and J dropped 2; count of bases not matched to a gene: 18. Germline V gene sequence: CDR1 SGHRS, CDR2 YFSETQ. This CDR3 is built from 20 residues. The CDR3 DNA is TGCGCCAGCAGCCCGACTCCAATTGACAGGGAGACTGCTGGGGCCAACGTCCTGACTTTC. Amino acid sequence: CASSPTPIDRETAGANVLTF.

This clonotype was recorded many times. The chain uses TRBV5-1 and TRBJ2-1, with 11 nucleotides matching TRBD2. Looked up from germline, CDR1 is SGHRS and CDR2 is YFSETQ. CDR3 length: 16 residues. The junction had 7 bases not matched to a gene; V was cut back by 0 bases and J by 8 bases. In DNA, the CDR3 is TGCGCCAGCAGCTTGGCCGGGACTAGCGGAATACATGAGCAGTTCTTC. Amino acids: CASSLAGTSGIHEQFF.

This clonotype came up many times. This chain connects TRBV4-1 to TRBJ2-7; 10 positions agree with TRBD1. V dropped 1 base and J dropped 7; count of bases not matched to a gene: 4. The germline V gene has CDR1 MGHRA and CDR2 YSYEKL. The CDR3 runs 14 residues. The CDR3 spells CASSQGQGALEQYF. As DNA, the CDR3 is TGCGCCAGCAGCCAAGGACAGGGGGCGCTTGAGCAGTACTTC.

This clonotype was seen ten or more times. The V gene is TRBV20-1, the J gene TRBJ2-7, with TRBD2 identical over 12 bases. The trim removed 6 bases at V and 2 bases at J, leaving 2 bases unmatched. The CDR3 runs to 13 residues. Germline values: CDR1 DFQATT, CDR2 SNEGSKA (reference sequence). The CDR3 nucleotides are TGCAGTGCCAGACTAGCGGGGGCCTACGAGCAGTACTTC. It encodes CSARLAGAYEQYF.

This clonotype has at least ten counts. The chain combines TRBV4-2 with TRBJ2-7; 8 bases line up with TRBD1. There are 17 residues in the CDR3. V dropped 1 base and J dropped 3; count of bases not matched to a gene: 11. Per germline, CDR1 LGHNA and CDR2 YNFKEQ. The CDR3 bases are TGTGCCAGCAGCCAAGTTAGAGGGACAGGTCCTCTCTACGAGCAGTACTTC. This sequence encodes CASSQVRGTGPLYEQYF.

This clonotype showed up just a few times. This chain joins TRBV27 and TRBJ2-3; D perhaps matches TRBD1 (5 bases). Germline-derived CDR1 and CDR2 are MNHEY and SMNVEV (reference sequence). V lost 2 bases to trimming and J lost 4 bases, with 19 bases between them. The CDR3 sequence is 17 residues long. DNA of the CDR3: TGTGCCAGCAGTTTAGTACGATCCACTGGGGCCCCAGATACGCAGTATTTT. This gives the protein CASSLVRSTGAPDTQYF.

This clonotype was detected a few times. The chain employs TRBV7-2 and TRBJ2-7; no reliable D call. The CDR3 is made up of 13 amino acids. Trimming took 5 bases from V and 1 from J, leaving 9 bases between them. From germline, CDR1 is SGHTA and CDR2 FQGNSA. The CDR3, as DNA: TGTGCCAGCAGCCCCACCCCATCCTACGAGCAGTACTTC. Translation: CASSPTPSYEQYF.

This clonotype was observed many times. The rearrangement uses TRBV5-1 and TRBJ2-3, with D uncertain. This CDR3 is built from 11 residues. Trimming removed 4 bases from V and 5 bases from J, with 5 bases in between. Germline V gene sequence: CDR1 SGHRS, CDR2 YFSETQ. Here the CDR3 DNA reads TGCGCCAGCAGCCGAGGAGATACGCAGTATTTT. Protein sequence: CASSRGDTQYF.

The table lists this clonotype with a few counts. The CDR3 loop reads CASSPGGNEKLFF. CDR3 in DNA: TGTGCCAGCAGCCCCGGGGGAAATGAAAAACTGTTTTTT. This sequence joins TRBV7-2 and TRBJ1-4, with D tentatively TRBD1 (5 bases). The germline CDR1 and CDR2 sequences are SGHTA and FQGNSA. The V end lost 5 bases, the J end lost 5 bases, and 9 bases lay between the germline ends. This CDR3 region has 13 residues.

In this sample, this clonotype turned up a few times. The chain has TRBV15 and TRBJ1-4, with D tentatively TRBD1 (6 bases). Trimming removed 3 bases at V and 4 bases at J, with 12 bases between. Germline loops: CDR1 LNHNV, CDR2 YYDKDF (reference sequence). The CDR3 is made up of 15 amino acids. CDR3 DNA sequence: TGTGCCACCAGCAGGCAGGGGCAGGTTAATGAAAAACTGTTTTTT. Protein sequence: CATSRQGQVNEKLFF.

The rearrangement joins TRBV27 to TRBJ2-1; 9 nucleotides line up with TRBD2. This CDR3 is 14 amino acids long. The germline CDR1 and CDR2 sequences are MNHEY and SMNVEV (reference sequence). The junction had 5 bases not matched to a gene; V was cut back by 2 bases and J by 9 bases. CDR3 nucleotide sequence: TGTGCCAGCAGTTTACCGGGGACTAGCAGTGAGCAGTTCTTC. Amino acid sequence: CASSLPGTSSEQFF.

This clonotype occurred many times. The rearrangement uses TRBV6-5 and TRBJ2-5, with a possible D match to TRBD1 (6 bases). V was cut by 3 bases and J by 1 base, with 12 bases left in between. The CDR3 is made up of 15 amino acids. Germline CDR1 is MNHEY and CDR2 is SVGAGI. As DNA, the CDR3 is TGTGCCAGCAGTTATGACGGACAGACCCAAGAGACCCAGTACTTC. It specifies CASSYDGQTQETQYF.

This clonotype was recorded at least ten times. This chain connects TRBV28 to TRBJ2-7; 15 bases align to TRBD2. Losses at the gene ends were 5 bases for V and 2 bases for J; bases not matched to a gene: 16. Germline CDR1 is MDHEN and CDR2 is SYDVKM. The CDR3 is 20 amino acids. In nucleotides, the CDR3 is TGTGCCAGCAGTCTCAGTAGTGGGACTAGCGGGAGGCCTCGGACCTACGAGCAGTACTTC. Translated, it gives CASSLSSGTSGRPRTYEQYF.

This clonotype was detected ten times or more. The chain links TRBV27 to TRBJ1-5; possible D gene TRBD1, 5 bases. Germline V lookup: CDR1 MNHEY, CDR2 SMNVEV (reference sequence). The CDR3 loop spans 14 amino acids. The V gene lost 2 bases and the J gene lost 4 bases, with 9 bases spanning the gap. CDR3 coding DNA: TGTGCCAGCAGTTTAGTAGGGGAAAATCAGCCCCAGCATTTT. Encoded protein: CASSLVGENQPQHF.

This clonotype has a count of ten or more. The V and J genes are TRBV12-3 or TRBV12-4 and TRBJ2-7; D is unresolved. There are 13 residues in the CDR3. Trimming cost V 6 bases and J 1 base, with 10 bases left between them. CDR3 sequence: CASRPDRSYEQYF. Written as DNA, the CDR3 is TGTGCCAGCAGACCGGACCGATCCTACGAGCAGTACTTC.

The chain is built from TRBV27 and TRBJ2-1, with D possibly called TRBD1 or TRBD2 (5 bases each). V dropped 6 bases and J dropped 6 bases, with 18 bases sitting between them. CDR1 and CDR2 (germline): MNHEY, SMNVEV (reference sequence). The CDR3 consists of 15 residues. CDR3 in amino acids: CASSHSFGGFNEQFF. The CDR3 DNA reads as TGTGCCAGCAGCCACTCCTTTGGGGGTTTCAATGAGCAGTTCTTC.

This clonotype appeared many times. The chain uses TRBV5-6 and TRBJ2-3; either TRBD1 or TRBD2 may fit D (5 bases each). Trimming took 2 bases from V and 2 from J, leaving 15 bases between them. The CDR3 is 16 residues long. Germline lookup yields CDR1 SGHDT and CDR2 YYEEEE. The CDR3, as DNA: TGTGCCAGCAGCTTCCGGGACCCTAAAAACACAGATACGCAGTATTTT. This codes for CASSFRDPKNTDTQYF.

This clonotype showed up many times. The genes are TRBV11-2 and TRBJ2-1; 7 bases map to TRBD1. Germline values: CDR1 SGHAT, CDR2 FQNNGV. V was clipped by 5 bases and J by 0 bases; unmatched bases: 1. The CDR3 is made up of 14 amino acids. CDR3 nucleotides: TGTGCCAGCAGCCGGGACAGCTCCTACAATGAGCAGTTCTTC. It translates to CASSRDSSYNEQFF.